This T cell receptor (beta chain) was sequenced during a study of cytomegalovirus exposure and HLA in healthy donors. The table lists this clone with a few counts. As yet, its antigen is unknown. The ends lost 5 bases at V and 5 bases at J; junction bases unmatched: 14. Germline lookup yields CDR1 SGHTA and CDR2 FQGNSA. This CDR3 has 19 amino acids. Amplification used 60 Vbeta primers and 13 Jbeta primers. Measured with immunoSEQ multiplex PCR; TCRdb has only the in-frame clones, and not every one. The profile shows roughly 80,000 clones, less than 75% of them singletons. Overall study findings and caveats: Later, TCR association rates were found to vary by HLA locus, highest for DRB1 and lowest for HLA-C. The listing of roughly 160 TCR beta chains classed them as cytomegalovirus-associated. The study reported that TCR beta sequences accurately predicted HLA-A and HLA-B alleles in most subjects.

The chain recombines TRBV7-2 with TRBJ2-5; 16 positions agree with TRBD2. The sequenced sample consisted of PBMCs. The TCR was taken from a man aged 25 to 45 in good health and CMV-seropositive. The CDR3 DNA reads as TGTGCCAGCAGCGTCTCAGCGGGACTAGCGGGGGGGATGGGTGAGACCCAGTACTTC. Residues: CASSVSAGLAGGMGETQYF.